This record covers a single TCR beta chain. Its antigen is undetermined. The data were taken from a study of cytomegalovirus exposure and HLA in healthy donors. Study at large: Earlier findings included some 100 million unique TCR beta sequences obtained from 170 million or so T cells.

Per germline, CDR1 KGHSH and CDR2 LQKENI. Trimming removed 5 bases at V and 8 bases at J, with 12 bases between. The length of the CDR3 is 13 residues. The PCR had 60 Vbeta and 13 Jbeta primers. TCRdb's copy holds only in-frame clones and misses some; the assay was immunoSEQ multiplex PCR. The sample holds 100,000 to 150,000 clones; 17% are singletons and the top ten take about 3%. General study results and limits: TCR beta V- and J-gene trimming was later associated with a missense DCLRE1C variant.

The origin of this receptor is a female donor in good health and CMV-seropositive. The genes are TRBV18 and TRBJ1-4, with D hard to call. The specimen was PBMCs. The CDR3 DNA is TGTGCCAGCTCAACGGGGTCCAAGGAAAAACTGTTTTTT. This codes for CASSTGSKEKLFF.